The present entry profiles one TCR beta chain with its context. The record originates from a study of blood T cell repertoires in COVID-19. Study-wide background: T cells, B-cell-depleted T cells, or PBMCs supplied cDNA or gDNA.

Measured with immunoSEQ multiplex PCR; TCRdb has only the in-frame clones, and not every one. This sample has under 140,000 clones, with roughly 85% found just once. The CDR3 has 15 amino acids. The germline V gene has CDR1 SGHRS and CDR2 YFSETQ. V shed 2 bases and J shed 3 bases, with 15 bases lying between them. Sequenced input: peripheral blood. The sequence derives from a woman aged 80 or older with active or convalescent COVID-19. The J gene is TRBJ2-7, the V gene TRBV5-1; the D is unclear. CDR3 amino acids: CASSFVSAPGYEQYF. CDR3 DNA sequence: TGCGCCAGCAGCTTTGTTTCCGCACCAGGCTACGAGCAGTACTTC.